The 29 T cell receptor beta chains below all came from one sample that was sequenced in a study of T cells after yellow fever vaccination. Using its own MiXCR run on the 5' RACE reads, TCRdb lists one record per CDR3 protein. Here the sample spans about 310,000 distinct CDR3 sequences, around 4% being singletons. This sample comprised PBMCs, obtained on the day of the yellow fever booster vaccination. The receptors originated from a man in his late teens or twenties who received the YFV17D yellow fever vaccine.

This clonotype was counted at least ten times. This rearrangement joins TRBV3-1 to TRBJ2-4; D is undetermined. Germline values: CDR1 LGHDT, CDR2 YNNKEL (reference sequence). This CDR3 spans 15 amino acids. Trimming shortened V by 0 bases and J by 12 bases, and 18 bases separated the two germline ends. Here the CDR3 DNA reads TGTGCCAGCAGCCAAGATAGGCCTCCTATTGGCCGTCAGTACTTC. Translation: CASSQDRPPIGRQYF.

The chain links TRBV7-9 to TRBJ2-2, with 11 bases that match TRBD2. The germline gives CDR1 SEHNR, CDR2 FQNEAQ (reference sequence). This CDR3 is built from 16 residues. Trimming took 0 bases from V and 4 from J; bases not matched to a gene: 1. CDR3 sequence reads: CASSLALAGGTGELFF. The DNA for the CDR3 is TGTGCCAGCAGCTTAGCCCTAGCGGGGGGCACCGGGGAGCTGTTTTTT.

Only a few counts were recorded for this clonotype. The chain employs TRBV20-1 and TRBJ1-1; the D is unclear. This CDR3 region has 15 residues. CDR1 is DFQATT, CDR2 SNEGSKA, per germline (reference sequence). The V gene lost 0 bases and the J gene lost 5 bases, with 16 bases spanning the gap. CDR3 in amino acids: CSARDPPGVETEAFF. In DNA, the CDR3 is TGCAGTGCTAGAGACCCTCCGGGTGTAGAAACTGAAGCTTTCTTT.

Concerning this clonotype: This may be a read error, as it is one base from a much larger clone. The chain employs TRBV4-2 and TRBJ2-5; a weak D match, TRBD1 (5 bases). The CDR3 runs to 14 residues. The germline V gene encodes CDR1 LGHNA and CDR2 YNFKEQ. Trimming took off 1 base at V and 4 bases at J, with 10 bases between the two ends. The CDR3 spells CASSQGDQGETQYF. CDR3 nucleotide sequence: TGTGCCAGCAGCCAAGGGGATCAGGGAGAGACCCAGTACTTC.

This clonotype was counted many times. The chain links TRBV5-1 to TRBJ1-4; TRBD1 aligns across 9 bases. The CDR3 sequence is 14 residues long. J gave up 8 bases and V 3 bases, and 5 bases lay outside the gene matches. Per germline, CDR1 SGHRS and CDR2 YFSETQ. The CDR3 bases are TGCGCCAGCAGCTGGACAGGGGAGATCGAAAAACTGTTTTTT. Its protein is CASSWTGEIEKLFF.

The chain joins TRBV6-1 to TRBJ1-6, with D tentatively TRBD1 (5 bases). This CDR3 contains 13 residues. The V end was cut by 6 bases, the J end by 8 bases, with 11 bases between. The germline V gene has CDR1 MNHNS and CDR2 SASEGT. The CDR3 region is CASRGVRDSPLHF. CDR3 DNA: TGTGCCAGCAGGGGGGTCAGAGATTCACCCCTCCACTTT.

This clonotype was counted at least ten times. The chain combines TRBV7-2 with TRBJ1-4; 7 bases are a match to TRBD1. This CDR3 has 16 residues. The junction had 9 bases not matched to a gene; V was cut back by 3 bases and J by 5 bases. Germline loops: CDR1 SGHTA, CDR2 FQGNSA. This chain's CDR3 is CASSLRTGRSNEKLFF. CDR3 nucleotide sequence: TGTGCCAGCAGCTTGCGGACAGGCCGATCGAATGAAAAACTGTTTTTT.

This clonotype was picked up many times. The V gene is TRBV12-3 or TRBV12-4, the J gene TRBJ2-3; 7 positions agree with TRBD1. With 2 bases clipped from V and 4 bases from J, the junction kept 9 bases outside the gene matches. The CDR3 is made up of 16 amino acids. The CDR3 DNA reads as TGTGCCAGCAGTTTACTGGACAGGTCAATCTCAGATACGCAGTATTTT. The encoded protein is CASSLLDRSISDTQYF.

Ten or more counts support this clonotype. This chain connects TRBV6-6 to TRBJ1-4, with D uncertain. Germline V CDR1 and CDR2: MNHNY, SVGAGI (reference sequence). The length of the CDR3 is 14 residues. The V end was cut by 0 bases, the J end by 8 bases, with 10 bases between. The CDR3 sequence: CASSYSGFGEKLFF. The CDR3 DNA sequence: TGTGCCAGCAGTTACTCGGGATTCGGCGAAAAACTGTTTTTT.

This clonotype turned up a few times. This chain uses TRBV7-9 with TRBJ2-1; weak D call: TRBD1 (5 bases). Trimming pared 1 base from V and 4 bases from J, leaving 8 bases between. This CDR3 region has 14 residues. CDR1 is SEHNR, CDR2 FQNEAQ, per germline (reference sequence). CDR3 loop: CASSLVGAYNEQFF. CDR3 coding DNA: TGTGCCAGCAGCTTAGTAGGGGCGTACAATGAGCAGTTCTTC.

This clonotype was counted many times. The chain recombines TRBV7-2 with TRBJ2-5; tentative D call: TRBD2 (6 bases). The germline CDR1 and CDR2 sequences are SGHTA and FQGNSA. Trimming left V 5 bases short and J 5 bases short, with 24 bases between. The CDR3 spans 17 residues. The chain's CDR3 is CASSPTPFRPAGETQYF. In nucleotides, the CDR3 is TGTGCCAGCAGCCCTACCCCTTTTCGGCCCGCGGGGGAGACCCAGTACTTC.

This clonotype has a count of ten or more. The chain links TRBV5-1 to TRBJ2-3; D call uncertain. The CDR3 covers 13 residues. V lost 1 base to trimming and J lost 1 base, with 4 bases between them. Germline V CDR1 and CDR2: SGHRS, YFSETQ. CDR3 region: CASSLRRTDTQYF. The CDR3 DNA follows: TGCGCCAGCAGCTTGAGACGCACAGATACGCAGTATTTT.

The genes are TRBV5-6 and TRBJ1-2, with D unclear. Germline lookup yields CDR1 SGHDT and CDR2 YYEEEE. Trimming removed 6 bases from V and 4 bases from J, with 16 bases in between. The CDR3 has 14 residues. CDR3 residues: CASTPWALSYGYTF. CDR3 nucleotide sequence: TGTGCCAGCACCCCCTGGGCCTTGTCCTATGGCTACACCTTC.

This clonotype was counted ten times or more. The V gene is TRBV12-3 or TRBV12-4, the J gene TRBJ2-1; no clear D. The CDR3 is 12 residues long. Trimming removed 6 bases at V and 13 bases at J, with 16 bases between. This CDR3 reads CASSPRLGPQFF. CDR3 nucleotides: TGTGCCAGCAGCCCCCGACTCGGACCCCAGTTCTTC.

This clonotype came up many times. The chain couples TRBV6-2 or TRBV6-3 to TRBJ1-1; D may be TRBD1 (6 bases). The V and J ends lost 6 bases and 8 bases respectively, with 13 bases between them. Germline lookup yields CDR1 MNHEY and CDR2 SVGEGT. The CDR3 runs 12 residues. The CDR3 DNA reads as TGTGCCAGCAGACCAGGGGTGGAGGAAGCTTTCTTT. This sequence encodes CASRPGVEEAFF.

This clonotype was recorded many times. J is TRBJ2-5 and V is TRBV20-1; 11 bases are shared with TRBD2. The CDR3 is 16 residues long. The V segment lost 1 base and the J segment 5 bases; nucleotides outside the gene matches: 9. Germline V lookup: CDR1 DFQATT, CDR2 SNEGSKA (reference sequence). The CDR3 spells CSARVTSGAPRETQYF. For the CDR3, the DNA is TGCAGTGCTAGAGTGACTAGCGGGGCCCCCCGGGAGACCCAGTACTTC.

This clonotype was recorded many times. CDR3 in DNA: TGTGCCAGCAGCTTGCTGGGGACCCAGTACTTC. It is translated as CASSLLGTQYF. The rearrangement links TRBV5-4 to TRBJ2-5; D unclear. This CDR3 is built from 11 residues. V lost 1 base and J lost 7, with 5 bases in between. Germline V gives CDR1 SGHNT, CDR2 YYREEE (reference sequence).

This clonotype was counted many times. This chain joins TRBV6-6 and TRBJ2-3; 9 bases fit TRBD2. J gave up 1 base and V 4 bases, and 6 bases lay outside the gene matches. Per germline, CDR1 MNHNY and CDR2 SVGAGI (reference sequence). The CDR3 covers 16 residues. The CDR3 here is CASSSLERGGTDTQYF. CDR3 DNA sequence: TGTGCCAGCAGTTCCCTCGAGCGGGGGGGCACAGATACGCAGTATTTT.

This clonotype was seen ten or more times. V is TRBV5-5 and J is TRBJ2-7, with D hard to call. The CDR3 length is 14 residues. With 4 bases removed from V and 1 base from J, the gap between germline ends came to 12 bases. Germline CDR1 SGHKS, CDR2 YYEKEE (reference sequence). CDR3 nucleotide sequence: TGTGCCAGCAGCGTCACCGGGTCGTCCTACGAGCAGTACGTC. Translated, it gives CASSVTGSSYEQYV.

This clonotype was recorded many times. The V and J genes are TRBV5-1 and TRBJ2-3, with a tentative D call TRBD2 (5 bases). The CDR3 contains 16 residues. V was pared by 1 base and J by 3 bases, with 15 bases between. Germline V lookup: CDR1 SGHRS, CDR2 YFSETQ. The CDR3 region is CASSLPTISLTDTQYF. CDR3 nucleotide sequence: TGCGCCAGCAGCTTGCCGACTATCTCGCTTACAGATACGCAGTATTTT.

This clonotype was seen repeatedly, ten times or more. The chain combines TRBV5-1 with TRBJ1-4; D is ambiguous. The CDR3 consists of 14 residues. Germline loops: CDR1 SGHRS, CDR2 YFSETQ. The germline V and J ends were trimmed by 7 bases and 3 bases, with 13 bases remaining between them. For the CDR3, the DNA is TGCGCCAGCTCCCCACAGCTACCTAATGAAAAACTGTTTTTT. Amino acids: CASSPQLPNEKLFF. The variable domain in full, completed from reference TRBV5-1 and TRBJ1-4, reads KAGVTQTPRYLIKTRGQQVTLSCSPISGHRSVSWYQQTPGQGLQFLFEYFSETQRNKGNFPGRFSGRQFSNSRSEMNVSTLELGDSALYLCASSPQLPNEKLFFGSGTQLSVL.

This clonotype turned up a few times. The chain couples TRBV2 to TRBJ2-5; D possibly matches TRBD1 or TRBD2 (7 bases each). V was pared by 11 bases and J by 2 bases, with 12 bases between. CDR3 length: 12 amino acids. Germline-derived CDR1 and CDR2 are SNHLY and FYNNEI. This CDR3 is CAGGDRQETQYF. Here the CDR3 DNA reads TGTGCCGGGGGGGACAGACAAGAGACCCAGTACTTC.

In its sample, this clonotype was seen a few times. The V gene is TRBV5-1, the J gene TRBJ1-1; TRBD1 aligns across 7 bases. The CDR3 is made up of 14 amino acids. Trimming removed 4 bases from V and 6 bases from J; junction bases left unmatched: 9. The germline CDR1 and CDR2 sequences are SGHRS and YFSETQ. The CDR3 region is CASSAGQVAPEAFF. CDR3 nucleotide sequence: TGCGCCAGCAGCGCCGGACAGGTGGCCCCTGAAGCTTTCTTT.

Remarks on this clonotype: An end of the junction differs from the germline gene, which may be a read error. This chain uses TRBV6-5 with TRBJ2-7; D may be TRBD1 (6 bases). Per germline, CDR1 MNHEY and CDR2 SVGAGI. The CDR3 runs to 12 residues. The CDR3 bases are TGTGCCGGCAGTCCGGACAGCGGCGAGCAGTACTTC. This gives the protein CAGSPDSGEQYF.

The V call is TRBV29-1, the J call TRBJ1-4; no firm D call. Germline CDR1 reads SQVTM; CDR2 reads ANQGSEA. Trimming pared 6 bases from V and 6 bases from J, leaving 11 bases between. This CDR3 has 12 residues. CDR3 sequence: CSVCSTYEKLFF. The DNA for the CDR3 is TGCAGCGTCTGTTCGACGTATGAAAAACTGTTTTTT.

This clonotype has a count of ten or more. This chain uses TRBV6-2 or TRBV6-3 with TRBJ2-5, with D unresolved. This CDR3 is 10 amino acids long. CDR1 is MNHEY and CDR2 is SVGEGT in the germline V gene. Trimming took 8 bases from V and 3 from J, leaving 4 bases between them. This CDR3 is CASAEETQYF. The CDR3 region has the DNA TGTGCCAGCGCCGAAGAGACCCAGTACTTC.

The sample holds many counts of this clonotype. This rearrangement joins TRBV5-4 to TRBJ2-5; 8 bases align to TRBD2. V lost 4 bases to trimming and J lost 3 bases; unmatched junction nucleotides: 5. Germline-derived CDR1 and CDR2 are SGHNT and YYREEE (reference sequence). The CDR3 has 14 amino acids. CDR3 region: CASSPGLAEETQYF. The CDR3, as DNA: TGTGCCAGCAGCCCCGGACTAGCTGAAGAGACCCAGTACTTC.

This clonotype was recorded at least ten times. This chain's CDR3 is CASSRTTGVAFF. In DNA form, the CDR3 reads TGTGCCAGCAGCAGAACGACAGGGGTAGCTTTCTTT. The chain joins TRBV25-1 to TRBJ1-1; 8 nucleotides align to TRBD1. CDR3 size: 12 residues. CDR1 MGHDK and CDR2 SYGVNS come from the germline V gene. V lost 6 bases and J lost 10; bases outside the gene matches: 7. Complete variable domain (other parts from reference TRBV25-1 and TRBJ1-1): EADIYQTPRYLVIGTGKKITLECSQTMGHDKMYWYQQDPGMELHLIHYSYGVNSTEKGDLSSESTVSRIRTEHFPLTLESARPSHTSQYLCASSRTTGVAFFGQGTRLTVV.

This clonotype was picked up a small number of times. The chain couples TRBV7-2 to TRBJ1-2; D gene unclear. The CDR3 runs to 11 residues. CDR1 and CDR2 from the germline V gene are SGHTA and FQGNSA. V lost 5 bases and J 7 bases, leaving 8 bases between the germline ends. The chain's CDR3 is CASSERGGYTF. The CDR3 region has the DNA TGTGCCAGCAGCGAGCGGGGTGGCTACACCTTC.